Following are 5 T cell receptor beta chains from one sample sequenced in a study of CD8 T cells in ankylosing spondylitis. From the 5' RACE reads, TCRdb called clonotypes with MiXCR, one entry per CDR3 protein. The data contain tens of thousands of distinct CDR3 sequences, 27% of them singletons. The sequenced material came from blood, either unsorted or a sorted T cell fraction (not recorded which). The receptors shown here come from a male donor with ankylosing spondylitis or in good health (not recorded which).

This clonotype occurred a few times. The rearrangement links TRBV18 to TRBJ2-7; perhaps TRBD2 as D (5 bases). This CDR3 contains 13 residues. V gave up 1 base and J gave up 4 bases, with 8 bases separating them. Germline V lookup: CDR1 KGHSH, CDR2 LQKENI. The CDR3 DNA is TGTGCCAGCTCACCACGCGGCGGGTACGAGCAGTACGTC. Protein sequence: CASSPRGGYEQYV.

The sample holds a few counts of this clonotype. The chain combines TRBV7-9 with TRBJ2-2, with TRBD2 matching 8 bases. The CDR3 consists of 16 residues. The trim removed 5 bases at V and 6 bases at J, leaving 11 bases unmatched. CDR1 is SEHNR, CDR2 FQNEAQ, per germline (reference sequence). This CDR3 is CASSTGLVGPAGELFF. The CDR3 nucleotides are TGTGCCAGCAGCACGGGACTAGTGGGGCCAGCCGGGGAGCTGTTTTTT.

V gene TRBV12-3 or TRBV12-4 combines with J gene TRBJ1-1, with 9 positions matching TRBD1. V lost 5 bases to trimming and J lost 7 bases; unmatched junction nucleotides: 14. This CDR3 region has 16 residues. The CDR3 bases are TGTGCCAGCAGTCCTCCGGGACAGGGCCCAAGGGATGAAGCTTTCTTT. Protein sequence: CASSPPGQGPRDEAFF.

The J gene is TRBJ2-7, the V gene TRBV10-3; 7 bases fit TRBD2. The CDR3 has 15 residues. V shed 3 bases and J 2 bases; nucleotides not matched to a gene: 7. In germline, CDR1 is ENHRY, CDR2 SYGVKD. For the CDR3, the DNA is TGTGCCATCAGTGATGGGTCGGGAGGTACCTACGAGCAGTACTTC. Amino acids: CAISDGSGGTYEQYF.

V is TRBV7-2 and J is TRBJ2-5; D is unclear. Deletions cut 5 bases from V and 5 bases from J, with 9 bases between. The CDR3 is 12 residues long. Germline CDR1 is SGHTA and CDR2 is FQGNSA. This CDR3 is CASSPRLETQYF. The CDR3 DNA follows: TGTGCCAGCAGCCCCCGTTTGGAGACCCAGTACTTC.